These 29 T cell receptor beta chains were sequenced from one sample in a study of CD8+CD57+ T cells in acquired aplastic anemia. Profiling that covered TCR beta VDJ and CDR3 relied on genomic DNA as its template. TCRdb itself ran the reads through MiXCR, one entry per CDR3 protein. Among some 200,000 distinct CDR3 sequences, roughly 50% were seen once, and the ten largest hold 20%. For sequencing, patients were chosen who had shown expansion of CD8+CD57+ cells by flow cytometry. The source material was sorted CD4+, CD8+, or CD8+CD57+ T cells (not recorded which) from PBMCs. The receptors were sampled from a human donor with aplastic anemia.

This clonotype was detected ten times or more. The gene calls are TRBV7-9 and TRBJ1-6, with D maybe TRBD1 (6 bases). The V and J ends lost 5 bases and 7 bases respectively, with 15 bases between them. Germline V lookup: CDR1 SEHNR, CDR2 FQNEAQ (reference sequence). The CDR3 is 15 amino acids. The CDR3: CASSHTGNVNSPLHF. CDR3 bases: TGTGCCAGCAGCCACACAGGGAATGTGAATTCACCCCTCCACTTT. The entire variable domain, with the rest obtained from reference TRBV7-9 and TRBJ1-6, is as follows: DTGVSQNPRHKITKRGQNVTFRCDPISEHNRLYWYRQTLGQGPEFLTYFQNEAQLEKSRLLSDRFSAERPKGSFSTLEIQRTEQGDSAMYLCASSHTGNVNSPLHFGNGTRLTVT.

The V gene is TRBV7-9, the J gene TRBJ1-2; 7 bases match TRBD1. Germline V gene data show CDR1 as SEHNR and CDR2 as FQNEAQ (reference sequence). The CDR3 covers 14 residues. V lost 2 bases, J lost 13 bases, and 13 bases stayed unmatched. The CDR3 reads CASSLSISRGNVTF. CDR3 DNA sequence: TGTGCCAGCAGCTTATCCATTTCCAGGGGGAACGTCACCTTC.

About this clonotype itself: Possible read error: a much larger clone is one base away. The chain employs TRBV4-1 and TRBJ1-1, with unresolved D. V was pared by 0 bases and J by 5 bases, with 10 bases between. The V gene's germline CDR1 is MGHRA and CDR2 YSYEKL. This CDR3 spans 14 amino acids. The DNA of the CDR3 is TGCGCCAGCAGCCAAGAACCCCACAGTACTGAAGCTTTCTTT. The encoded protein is CASSQEPHSTEAFF.

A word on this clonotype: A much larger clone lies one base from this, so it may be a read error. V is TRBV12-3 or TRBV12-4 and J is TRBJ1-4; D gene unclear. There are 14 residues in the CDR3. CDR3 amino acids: CAAAMAGTNEKPFF. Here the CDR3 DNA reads TGTGCCGCCGCAATGGCCGGTACTAATGAAAAACCGTTTTTT.

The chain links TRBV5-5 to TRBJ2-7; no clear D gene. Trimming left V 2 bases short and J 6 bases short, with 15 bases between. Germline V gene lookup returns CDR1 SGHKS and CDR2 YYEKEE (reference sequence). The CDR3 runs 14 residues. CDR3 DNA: TGTGCCAGCAGCTTAGGTATTGGCTCGCTCGAGCAGTACTTC. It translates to CASSLGIGSLEQYF.

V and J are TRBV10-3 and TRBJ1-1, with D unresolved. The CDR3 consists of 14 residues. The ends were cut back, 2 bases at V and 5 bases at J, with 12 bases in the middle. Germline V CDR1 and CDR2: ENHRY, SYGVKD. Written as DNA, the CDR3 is TGTGCCATCAGTGAGGGCAGGAAGGTAACTGAAGCTTTCTTT. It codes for CAISEGRKVTEAFF.

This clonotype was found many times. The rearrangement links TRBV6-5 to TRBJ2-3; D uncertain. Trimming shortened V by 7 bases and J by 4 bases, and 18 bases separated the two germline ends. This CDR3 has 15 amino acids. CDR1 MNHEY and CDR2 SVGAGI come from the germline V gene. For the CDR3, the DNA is TGTGCCAGCACTCCGGACCGCCGCCGGTCAGATACGCAGTATTTT. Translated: CASTPDRRRSDTQYF.

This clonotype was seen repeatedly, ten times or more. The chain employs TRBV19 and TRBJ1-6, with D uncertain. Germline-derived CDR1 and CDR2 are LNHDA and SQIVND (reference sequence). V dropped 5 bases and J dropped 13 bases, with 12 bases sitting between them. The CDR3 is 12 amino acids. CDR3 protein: CASSALLGPLHF. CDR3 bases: TGTGCCAGTAGTGCACTCCTCGGGCCCCTCCACTTT. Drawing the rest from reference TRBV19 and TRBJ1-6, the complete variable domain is DGGITQSPKYLFRKEGQNVTLSCEQNLNHDAMYWYRQDPGQGLRLIYYSQIVNDFQKGDIAEGYSVSREKKESFPLTVTSAQKNPTAFYLCASSALLGPLHFGNGTRLTVT.

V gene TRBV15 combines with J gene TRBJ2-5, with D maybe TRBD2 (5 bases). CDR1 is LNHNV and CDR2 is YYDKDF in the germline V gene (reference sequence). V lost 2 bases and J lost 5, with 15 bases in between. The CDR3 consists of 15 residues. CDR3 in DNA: TGTGCCACCAGCAGAACTAGGGCCAAAAGCGAGACCCAGTACTTC. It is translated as CATSRTRAKSETQYF.

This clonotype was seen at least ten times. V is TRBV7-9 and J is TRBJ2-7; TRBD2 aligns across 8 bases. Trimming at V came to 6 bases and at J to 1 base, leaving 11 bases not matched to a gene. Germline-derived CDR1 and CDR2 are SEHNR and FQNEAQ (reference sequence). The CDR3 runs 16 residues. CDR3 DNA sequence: TGTGCCAGCAGTGCGGGGGGAGGCAGGGTATCCTACGAGCAGTACTTC. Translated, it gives CASSAGGGRVSYEQYF. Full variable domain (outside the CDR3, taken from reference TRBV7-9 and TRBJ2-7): DTGVSQNPRHKITKRGQNVTFRCDPISEHNRLYWYRQTLGQGPEFLTYFQNEAQLEKSRLLSDRFSAERPKGSFSTLEIQRTEQGDSAMYLCASSAGGGRVSYEQYFGPGTRLTVT.

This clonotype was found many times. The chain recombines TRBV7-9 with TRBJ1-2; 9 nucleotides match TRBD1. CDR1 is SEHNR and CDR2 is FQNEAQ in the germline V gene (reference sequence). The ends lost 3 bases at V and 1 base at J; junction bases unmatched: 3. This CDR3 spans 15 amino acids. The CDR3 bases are TGTGCCAGCAGCTTTTCGACAGGGGGTAACTATGGCTACACCTTC. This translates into CASSFSTGGNYGYTF.

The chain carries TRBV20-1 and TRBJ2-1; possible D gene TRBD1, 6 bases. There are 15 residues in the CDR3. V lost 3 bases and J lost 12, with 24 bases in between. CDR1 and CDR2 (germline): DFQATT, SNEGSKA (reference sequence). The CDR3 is CSARGADSIVNGQFF. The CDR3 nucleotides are TGCAGTGCTAGGGGGGCGGACTCGATCGTCAACGGGCAGTTCTTC.

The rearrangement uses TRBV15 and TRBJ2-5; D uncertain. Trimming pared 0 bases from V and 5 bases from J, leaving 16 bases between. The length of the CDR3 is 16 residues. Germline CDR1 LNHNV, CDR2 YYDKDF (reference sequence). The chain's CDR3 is CATSRDGGVMGETQYF. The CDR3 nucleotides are TGTGCCACCAGCAGAGATGGTGGGGTCATGGGGGAGACCCAGTACTTC.

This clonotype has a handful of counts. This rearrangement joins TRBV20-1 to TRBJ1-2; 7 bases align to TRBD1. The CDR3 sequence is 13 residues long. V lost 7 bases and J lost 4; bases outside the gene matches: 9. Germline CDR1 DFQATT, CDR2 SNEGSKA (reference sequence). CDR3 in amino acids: CSGGQGEAYGYTF. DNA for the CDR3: TGCAGTGGGGGGCAGGGGGAGGCCTATGGCTACACCTTC.

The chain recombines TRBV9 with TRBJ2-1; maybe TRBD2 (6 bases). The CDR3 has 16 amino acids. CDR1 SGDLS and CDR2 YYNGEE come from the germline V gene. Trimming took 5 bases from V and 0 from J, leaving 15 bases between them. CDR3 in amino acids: CASSPRGRDSYNEQFF. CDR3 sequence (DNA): TGTGCCAGCAGTCCGAGAGGGCGGGACTCCTACAATGAGCAGTTCTTC.

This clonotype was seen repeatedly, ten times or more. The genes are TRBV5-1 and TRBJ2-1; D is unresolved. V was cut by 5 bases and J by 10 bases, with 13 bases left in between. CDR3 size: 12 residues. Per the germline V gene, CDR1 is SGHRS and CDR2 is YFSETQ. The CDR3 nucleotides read TGCGCCAGCAGTTTTTCGGGCTACGAGCAGTTCTTC. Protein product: CASSFSGYEQFF.

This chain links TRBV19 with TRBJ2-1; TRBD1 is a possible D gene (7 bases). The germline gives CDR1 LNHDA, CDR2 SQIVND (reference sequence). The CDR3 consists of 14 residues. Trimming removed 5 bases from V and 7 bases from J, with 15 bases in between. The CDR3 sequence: CASSDAGQLNEQFF. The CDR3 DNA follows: TGTGCCAGTAGTGATGCGGGACAGTTGAATGAGCAGTTCTTC.

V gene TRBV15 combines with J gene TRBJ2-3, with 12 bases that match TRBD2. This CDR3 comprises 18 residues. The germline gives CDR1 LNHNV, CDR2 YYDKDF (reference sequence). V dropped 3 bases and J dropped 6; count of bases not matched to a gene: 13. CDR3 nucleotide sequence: TGTGCCACCAGCAGCTTAGTGCCTAGCGGGGGGGCCAAGGATACGCAGTATTTT. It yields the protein CATSSLVPSGGAKDTQYF.

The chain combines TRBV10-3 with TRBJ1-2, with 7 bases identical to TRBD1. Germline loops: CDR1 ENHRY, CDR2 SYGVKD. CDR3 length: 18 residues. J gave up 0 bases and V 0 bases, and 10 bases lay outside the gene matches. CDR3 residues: CAISESGTGEAANYGYTF. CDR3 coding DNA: TGTGCCATCAGTGAGTCAGGAACAGGGGAAGCGGCTAACTATGGCTACACCTTC.

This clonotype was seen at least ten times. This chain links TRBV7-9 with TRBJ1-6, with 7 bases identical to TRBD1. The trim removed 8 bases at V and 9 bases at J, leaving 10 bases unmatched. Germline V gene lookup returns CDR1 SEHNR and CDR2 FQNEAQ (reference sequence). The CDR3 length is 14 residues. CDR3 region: CASHREGASSPLHF. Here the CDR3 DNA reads TGTGCCAGCCACCGGGAGGGGGCAAGTTCACCCCTCCACTTT.

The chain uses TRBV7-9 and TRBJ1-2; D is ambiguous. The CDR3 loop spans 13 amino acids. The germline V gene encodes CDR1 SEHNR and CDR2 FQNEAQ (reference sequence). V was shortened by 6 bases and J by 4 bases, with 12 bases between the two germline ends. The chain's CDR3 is CASRKGTSYGYTF. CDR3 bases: TGTGCCAGCAGGAAGGGTACTTCCTATGGCTACACCTTC.

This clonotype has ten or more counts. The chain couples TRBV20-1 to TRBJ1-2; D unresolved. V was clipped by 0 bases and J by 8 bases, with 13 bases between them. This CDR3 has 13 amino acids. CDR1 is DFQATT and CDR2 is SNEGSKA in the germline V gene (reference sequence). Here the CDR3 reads CSARDLSRRGYTF. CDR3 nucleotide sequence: TGCAGTGCTAGAGATCTCTCGCGCAGGGGCTACACCTTC.

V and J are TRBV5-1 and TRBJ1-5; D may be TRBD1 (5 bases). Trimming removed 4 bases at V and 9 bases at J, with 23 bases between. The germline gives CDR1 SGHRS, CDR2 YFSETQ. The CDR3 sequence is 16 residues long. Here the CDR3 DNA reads TGCGCCAGCAGCCAAGCCGCGGGGGGGATCTCGACGCCCCAGCATTTT. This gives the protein CASSQAAGGISTPQHF.

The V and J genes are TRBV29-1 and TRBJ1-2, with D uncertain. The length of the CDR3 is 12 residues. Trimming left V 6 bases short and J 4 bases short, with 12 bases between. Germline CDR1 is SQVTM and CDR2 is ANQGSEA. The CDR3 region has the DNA TGCAGCGTGGAGGGTTTAGGCTATGGCTACACCTTC. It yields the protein CSVEGLGYGYTF.

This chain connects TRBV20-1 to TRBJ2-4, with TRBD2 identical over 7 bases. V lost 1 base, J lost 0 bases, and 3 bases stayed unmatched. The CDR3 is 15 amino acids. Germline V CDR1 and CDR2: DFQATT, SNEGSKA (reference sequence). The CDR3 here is CSARAGGGAKNIQYF. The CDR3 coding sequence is TGCAGTGCTAGAGCGGGCGGGGGAGCCAAAAACATTCAGTACTTC.

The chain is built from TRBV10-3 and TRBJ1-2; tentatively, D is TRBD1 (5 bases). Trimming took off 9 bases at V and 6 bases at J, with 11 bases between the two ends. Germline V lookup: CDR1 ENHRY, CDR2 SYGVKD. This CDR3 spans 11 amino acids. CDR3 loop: CAISETDGYTF. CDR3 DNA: TGTGCCATTTCGGAGACAGATGGCTACACCTTC.

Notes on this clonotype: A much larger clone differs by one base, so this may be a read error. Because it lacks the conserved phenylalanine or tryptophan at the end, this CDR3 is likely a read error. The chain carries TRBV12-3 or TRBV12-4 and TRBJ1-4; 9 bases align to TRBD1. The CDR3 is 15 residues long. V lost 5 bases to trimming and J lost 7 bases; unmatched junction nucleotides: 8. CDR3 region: CASSRSGTGSEKLFS. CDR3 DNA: TGTGCCAGCAGTCGGTCCGGGACAGGGTCTGAAAAACTGTTTTCT.

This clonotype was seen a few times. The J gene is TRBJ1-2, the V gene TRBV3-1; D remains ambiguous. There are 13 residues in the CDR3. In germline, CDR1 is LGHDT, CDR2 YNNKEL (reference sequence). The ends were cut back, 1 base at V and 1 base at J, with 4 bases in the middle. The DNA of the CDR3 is TGTGCCAGCAGCCAAGCGCGTAACTATGGCTACACCTTC. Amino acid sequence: CASSQARNYGYTF. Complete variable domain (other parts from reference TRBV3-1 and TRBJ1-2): DTAVSQTPKYLVTQMGNDKSIKCEQNLGHDTMYWYKQDSKKFLKIMFSYNNKELIINETVPNRFSPKSPDKAHLNLHINSLELGDSAVYFCASSQARNYGYTFGSGTRLTVV.

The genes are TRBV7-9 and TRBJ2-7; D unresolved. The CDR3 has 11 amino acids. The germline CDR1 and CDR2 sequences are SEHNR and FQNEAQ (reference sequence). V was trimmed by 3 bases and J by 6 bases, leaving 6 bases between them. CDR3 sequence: CASSFQSEQYF. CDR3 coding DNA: TGTGCCAGCAGCTTTCAATCCGAGCAGTACTTC.